This entry lists 18 T cell receptor beta chains sequenced from one sample in a study of T cells expressing NK-cell markers. TCRdb reanalyzed the 5' RACE reads and collapses them to one entry per CDR3 protein, without DNA. The sample spans roughly 170,000 distinct CDR3 sequences; the ten largest clones claim about 18%. Source material: blood T cells: a sorted CD56 or NKG2C T cell subset, CD4+ or CD8+ T cells, or bulk PBMC T cells (not recorded which). Source of these receptors: a woman between 18 and 75 years old in good health.

The genes are TRBV13 and TRBJ2-7; as DNA is missing, the TRBD1 call by TCRdb cannot be tested. This CDR3 has 13 amino acids. The germline gives CDR1 PRHDT, CDR2 FYEKMQ (reference sequence). The CDR3 loop is CASSRNRAYEQYF.

V gene TRBV29-1 combines with J gene TRBJ2-1; no DNA is available, so the TRBD2 call from TCRdb remains unchecked. Germline-derived CDR1 and CDR2 are SQVTM and ANQGSEA. The CDR3 contains 13 residues. The CDR3 here is CSDWLAGAGEQFF.

The chain employs TRBV4-2 and TRBJ2-3; TCRdb indicates TRBD1, and absent DNA this call remains unverified. Germline CDR1 is LGHNA and CDR2 is YNFKEQ. The CDR3 has 15 residues. The CDR3 loop reads CASSQEGRGGDTQYF.

The rearrangement joins TRBV5-1 to TRBJ2-3; no DNA is available, so the TRBD1 call from TCRdb remains unchecked. The CDR3 has 14 residues. The germline V gene has CDR1 SGHRS and CDR2 YFSETQ. This CDR3 is CASKRGQRADTQYF.

The genes are TRBV7-8 and TRBJ2-1. Germline V gene data show CDR1 as SGHVS and CDR2 as FQNEAQ. The CDR3 length is 13 residues. The CDR3 spells CASSLVLVDEQFF.

CDR3: CASSPWVSSYNSPLHF. The V gene is TRBV12-3 or TRBV12-4, the J gene TRBJ1-6. The CDR3 runs 16 residues.

The chain has TRBV7-8 and TRBJ1-4; absent DNA, TCRdb's TRBD1 call cannot be checked. CDR1 and CDR2 (germline): SGHVS, FQNEAQ. The CDR3 covers 20 residues. CDR3 sequence: CASSFYLDTGGIRPNEKLFF.

This chain links TRBV29-1 with TRBJ2-2; TCRdb outputs TRBD1, but without DNA this stays unchecked. The length of the CDR3 is 15 residues. Germline V lookup: CDR1 SQVTM, CDR2 ANQGSEA. The CDR3 spells CSGKGQGQDTGELFF.

The chain couples TRBV5-1 to TRBJ1-5; with no DNA, the TCRdb D assignment of TRBD1 cannot be verified. CDR1 and CDR2 (germline): SGHRS, YFSETQ. The CDR3 is 14 residues long. This CDR3 is CASSLEAGVQPQHF.

J is TRBJ2-7 and V is TRBV20-1; TCRdb's D call, TRBD2, is unchecked because there is no DNA. Germline V gene lookup returns CDR1 DFQATT and CDR2 SNEGSKA (reference sequence). The CDR3 spans 14 residues. CDR3 region: CSAMGTSESYEQYF.

The chain combines TRBV12-5 with TRBJ1-5. The CDR3 runs 13 residues. Germline CDR1 and CDR2: LGHNT and FRNRAP. The CDR3 spells CASGLESGQPQHF.

This chain links TRBV20-1 with TRBJ1-2; TCRdb indicates TRBD1, and absent DNA this call remains unverified. Looked up from germline, CDR1 is DFQATT and CDR2 is SNEGSKA (reference sequence). The CDR3 consists of 15 residues. The CDR3 sequence is CSARDFTGTNYGYTF.

CDR3 sequence: CASSEARAGGMETQYF. The chain links TRBV2 to TRBJ2-5; TCRdb's D gene call, TRBD2, goes unchecked for lack of DNA. This CDR3 is 16 amino acids long. Germline V gene data show CDR1 as SNHLY and CDR2 as FYNNEI.

The CDR3: CASSRVRTGAPVAQYF. The rearrangement joins TRBV28 to TRBJ2-5; no DNA is available, so the TRBD1 call from TCRdb remains unchecked. This CDR3 comprises 16 residues. Germline values: CDR1 MDHEN, CDR2 SYDVKM.

This rearrangement joins TRBV10-3 to TRBJ2-3. The CDR3 length is 13 residues. Germline V CDR1 and CDR2: ENHRY, SYGVKD. Here the CDR3 reads CAISESNPDTQYF.

V is TRBV7-2 and J is TRBJ2-6. This CDR3 spans 15 amino acids. The V gene's germline CDR1 is SGHTA and CDR2 FQGNSA. CDR3 loop: CASSLGFSGANVLTF.

This chain connects TRBV7-3 to TRBJ2-1. CDR1 and CDR2 from the germline V gene are SGHTA and FQGTGA. The CDR3 covers 16 residues. The CDR3: CASSLSQVLTVGEQFF.

The chain combines TRBV2 with TRBJ1-4. Germline CDR1 SNHLY, CDR2 FYNNEI. This CDR3 spans 16 amino acids. Here the CDR3 reads CASLGSLALYNEKLFF.